Listed below are T cell receptor beta chains from one sample, sequenced in a study of neurological immune-mediated disorders. TCRdb itself ran the 5' RACE reads through MiXCR, one entry per CDR3 protein. Here the sample spans some 46,000 distinct CDR3 sequences, 10% being singletons. The specimen sequenced was PBMCs. These receptors came from an older man with HTLV-1-associated myelopathy (HAM/TSP). Both conserved end residues are part of each CDR3.

TRBV27,15,CVSSSAGRINYGYTF
TRBV11-3,13,CASSRGGEETQYF
TRBV7-3,17,CASSRLGGAYGTDTQYF
TRBV28,16,CASSRARGQGANVLTF
TRBV10-2,12,CASSDYGLEAFF
TRBV5-1,17,CASSFRGDPSGANVLTF
TRBV27,17,CASSSKLAEGYSYEQYF
TRBV5-1,13,CASSLQGRETQYF
TRBV2,14,CASTVYSSTGELFF
TRBV20-1,10,CSAGDYEQYF
TRBV4-3,15,CASSHTLDPYNEQFF
TRBV3-1,15,CASSQGSPTGETQYF
TRBV18,14,CASSSSGRYNEQFF
TRBV5-1,14,CASSKPGLYEKLFF
TRBV5-1,16,CASSPGRGGGNEKLFF
TRBV10-3,14,CAIRDLSNTGELFF
TRBV5-1,15,CASSLGTSGYYEQYF
TRBV5-6,16,CASSATSGHFQETQYF
TRBV20-1,15,CSAGGTGGARSGYTF
TRBV7-2,13,CASSLAGNYGYTF
TRBV20-1,12,CSASGGQETQYF
TRBV5-1,15,CASSLEEGRTYEQYF
TRBV5-1,14,CASSLDSERYEQYF
TRBV20-1,13,CSAGRHGNTPLHF
TRBV20-1,11,CSVLGGYEQYF
TRBV20-1,12,CSARLASDTQYF